This T cell receptor beta chain derives from a study of T cells in Graves' hyperthyroidism and ophthalmopathy. Reasons for excluding patients were uncontrolled infection, other autoimmune disease, pregnancy or lactation. Diagnostic decisions used clinical symptoms, serum thyroxine and TRAb, thyroid ultrasound and orbital computed tomography. This clonotype was recorded at least ten times. Amplification of TCR beta CDR3 regions was performed using RNA transcripts as template. The primer set for the first-round RT-PCR of the TCR CDR3 was HTBI. TCRdb analysed the multiplex PCR reads with MiXCR anew, one entry per CDR3 protein. The sample lists approximately 600,000 distinct CDR3 sequences, around 21% occurring once. Material: blood. The sequence came from a man aged 25-45 years with Graves' ophthalmopathy.

This CDR3 reads CAWSDRGQRDTQYF. CDR3 coding DNA: TGTGCCTGGAGTGACAGGGGTCAGAGGGATACGCAGTATTTT. The chain links TRBV30 to TRBJ2-3; the match to TRBD1 covers 7 bases. CDR3 length: 14 amino acids. Per the germline V gene, CDR1 is GTSNPN and CDR2 is SVGIG (reference sequence). V shed 1 base and J 6 bases; nucleotides not matched to a gene: 7.